These 15 T cell receptor beta chains share one sample of origin, sequenced in a study of T cells expressing NK-cell markers. For each CDR3 protein, TCRdb gives one entry from its re-call of the 5' RACE reads, without DNA. The table for this sample gives 140,000 or so distinct CDR3 sequences. The sequencing input was blood T cells: a sorted CD56 or NKG2C T cell subset, CD4+ or CD8+ T cells, or bulk PBMC T cells (not recorded which). These TCRs come from a man in his late teens or twenties in good health.

This chain joins TRBV11-2 and TRBJ2-3; the D call of TRBD1 rests on TCRdb alone, since no DNA is present to check it. The CDR3 covers 17 residues. Germline V gene data show CDR1 as SGHAT and CDR2 as FQNNGV. The CDR3 protein is CASSLEGSAGPFGTQYF. The whole variable domain, remainder taken from reference TRBV11-2 and TRBJ2-3, is EAGVAQSPRYKIIEKRQSVAFWCNPISGHATLYWYQQILGQGPKLLIQFQNNGVVDDSQLPKDRFSAERLKGVDSTLKIQPAKLEDSAVYLCASSLEGSAGPFGTQYFGPGTRLTVL.

V and J are TRBV20-1 and TRBJ2-7; the TCRdb call, TRBD2, lacks DNA for checking. CDR3 size: 13 residues. Germline loops: CDR1 DFQATT, CDR2 SNEGSKA (reference sequence). CDR3 residues: CSARGEGSYEQYF.

The V gene is TRBV4-1, the J gene TRBJ1-1; lacking DNA, the TRBD1 call made by TCRdb goes unchecked. The CDR3 contains 16 residues. Germline V gene sequence: CDR1 MGHRA, CDR2 YSYEKL. CDR3 amino acids: CASSQEGGGGNTEAFF.

The chain has TRBV24-1 and TRBJ2-3. Per the germline V gene, CDR1 is KGHDR and CDR2 is SFDVKD. The CDR3 is 16 residues long. This chain's CDR3 is CATSDFEGAEVDTQYF.

This rearrangement joins TRBV6-5 to TRBJ2-1. CDR1 and CDR2 from the germline V gene are MNHEY and SVGAGI. This CDR3 comprises 15 residues. CDR3 protein: CASRSEDDSYNEQFF.

The chain uses TRBV6-5 and TRBJ1-1; TCRdb designates TRBD1, a call that cannot be tested without DNA. From germline, CDR1 is MNHEY and CDR2 SVGAGI. This CDR3 has 13 residues. CDR3 residues: CASSYGPGAEAFF.

The chain has TRBV18 and TRBJ2-2; no DNA is available, so the TRBD1 call from TCRdb remains unchecked. Germline values: CDR1 KGHSH, CDR2 LQKENI. The CDR3 is made up of 13 amino acids. Here the CDR3 reads CASSPPGTGELFF.

V gene TRBV6-1 combines with J gene TRBJ2-5; TCRdb reports TRBD2, a call that lacks DNA to check it against. Per germline, CDR1 MNHNS and CDR2 SASEGT. The CDR3 runs 11 residues. The CDR3 spells CAKRGQETQYF.

This chain links TRBV6-2 or TRBV6-3 with TRBJ2-5; as DNA is missing, the TRBD2 call by TCRdb cannot be tested. Germline V CDR1 and CDR2: MNHEY, SVGEGT. The CDR3 contains 16 residues. CDR3 in amino acids: CASSYLFTRSEETQYF.

The chain joins TRBV5-1 to TRBJ2-1; the D gene TCRdb calls, TRBD2, cannot be checked with no DNA. This CDR3 comprises 17 residues. From germline, CDR1 is SGHRS and CDR2 YFSETQ. The CDR3 is CASSLAGTQRLYNEQFF.

J is TRBJ1-1 and V is TRBV7-9; the TCRdb D gene call, TRBD1, has no DNA to confirm it. Germline CDR1 reads SEHNR; CDR2 reads FQNEAQ (reference sequence). This CDR3 contains 14 residues. This chain's CDR3 is CASSPAQANTEAFF.

This chain uses TRBV20-1 with TRBJ2-7; there is no DNA to check the TCRdb D call of TRBD1. Germline CDR1 DFQATT, CDR2 SNEGSKA (reference sequence). The CDR3 has 13 residues. The CDR3: CSAPRDDYYEQYF.

This sequence joins TRBV6-1 and TRBJ2-7; TCRdb proposes TRBD2, but this gene call is untestable without DNA. The CDR3 consists of 14 residues. Germline CDR1 reads MNHNS; CDR2 reads SASEGT. CDR3 loop: CASSGREYSYEQYF.

CDR3 protein: CSVAGRASTDTQYF. This chain connects TRBV29-1 to TRBJ2-3. The CDR3 extends over 14 amino acids. Germline V gives CDR1 SQVTM, CDR2 ANQGSEA.

The gene calls are TRBV7-9 and TRBJ2-2. The CDR3 sequence is 16 residues long. Germline CDR1 reads SEHNR; CDR2 reads FQNEAQ (reference sequence). CDR3 sequence reads: CASSSHFRVPAGELFF.